Below are 22 T cell receptor beta chains sequenced from a single sample in a study of identifying expanded T cells in peripheral blood. TCRdb keeps only in-frame clones here, not all; method: immunoSEQ multiplex PCR. Altogether about 83,000 clones are present, 75% to 90% being singletons, with the ten largest covering roughly 2.8%. The material sequenced was blood. The receptors here all came from a person between 18 and 75 years old in good health.

The genes are TRBV5-4 and TRBJ2-1; 9 nucleotides align to TRBD2. The CDR3 extends over 17 amino acids. V lost 4 bases to trimming and J lost 8 bases; unmatched junction nucleotides: 16. Germline CDR1 and CDR2: SGHNT and YYREEE (reference sequence). The CDR3 nucleotides are TGTGCCAGCAGCCCGGGCACGTTGGCTAGCGGGGTCGATGAGCAGTTCTTC. Residues: CASSPGTLASGVDEQFF.

The chain employs TRBV28 and TRBJ1-2; D is perhaps TRBD1 (6 bases). From germline, CDR1 is MDHEN and CDR2 SYDVKM. Between the trimmed V and J ends, which lost 6 bases and 0 bases, there was a span of 14 bases. CDR3 size: 15 residues. The CDR3 sequence: CASRAQGFPNYGYTF. Written as DNA, the CDR3 is TGTGCCAGCAGAGCACAGGGATTCCCTAACTATGGCTACACCTTC.

The chain couples TRBV2 to TRBJ2-4; D gene ambiguous. The CDR3 sequence is 11 residues long. The germline CDR1 and CDR2 sequences are SNHLY and FYNNEI. The V end was cut by 5 bases, the J end by 4 bases, with 3 bases between. The CDR3 DNA is TGTGCCAGCAGTCCTAAAAACATTCAGTACTTC. It yields the protein CASSPKNIQYF.

This clone showed up just a few times. This chain joins TRBV10-3 and TRBJ1-6; TRBD1 agrees at 12 bases. Trimming removed 3 bases from V and 7 bases from J; junction bases left unmatched: 4. Germline V gene lookup returns CDR1 ENHRY and CDR2 SYGVKD. The CDR3 is 16 amino acids. CDR3 in amino acids: CAISEWGQGANSPLHF. CDR3 coding DNA: TGTGCCATCAGTGAATGGGGACAGGGGGCAAATTCACCCCTCCACTTT.

V and J are TRBV2 and TRBJ1-1; D gene ambiguous. Germline V gene data show CDR1 as SNHLY and CDR2 as FYNNEI. V dropped 1 base and J dropped 8 bases, with 11 bases sitting between them. The CDR3 runs to 13 residues. This CDR3 reads CASSEGGAVEAFF. In DNA form, the CDR3 reads TGTGCCAGCAGTGAAGGGGGTGCTGTCGAAGCTTTCTTT.

The chain joins TRBV11-2 to TRBJ2-4; 7 bases map to TRBD2. Germline V gene data show CDR1 as SGHAT and CDR2 as FQNNGV. Trimming removed 4 bases from V and 1 base from J; junction bases left unmatched: 13. The CDR3 length is 18 residues. CDR3 bases: TGTGCCAGCAGCTCCATCGATCTAGCGGCCCTGGCCAAAAACATTCAGTACTTC. It translates to CASSSIDLAALAKNIQYF.

This clone has only one observation. The rearrangement uses TRBV6-5 and TRBJ2-2; 9 bases match TRBD2. Looked up from germline, CDR1 is MNHEY and CDR2 is SVGAGI. After removal of 2 bases from V and 6 bases from J, the junction contained 7 bases not matched to a gene. The CDR3 spans 16 residues. DNA of the CDR3: TGTGCCAGCAGTTACAGGCGGGGGGGCCGGGCCGGGGAGCTGTTTTTT. Translating gives CASSYRRGGRAGELFF.

V gene TRBV29-1 combines with J gene TRBJ2-7; D is uncertain. Trimming removed 5 bases from V and 5 bases from J, with 10 bases in between. The CDR3 runs 11 residues. In germline, CDR1 is SQVTM, CDR2 ANQGSEA. This chain's CDR3 is CSVLRRDEQYF. In nucleotides, the CDR3 is TGCAGCGTTTTACGTAGGGACGAGCAGTACTTC.

Here the CDR3 DNA reads TGTGCCAGCAGAGGGACAGGGAGTGGCCCCCAGCATTTT. Its protein product is CASRGTGSGPQHF. The chain employs TRBV2 and TRBJ1-5; 9 bases align to TRBD1. The CDR3 sequence is 13 residues long. Germline V lookup: CDR1 SNHLY, CDR2 FYNNEI. J lost 10 bases, V lost 6 bases, and 7 bases had no gene match.

This chain uses TRBV15 with TRBJ2-1; D remains ambiguous. CDR3 length: 14 residues. Germline CDR1 and CDR2: LNHNV and YYDKDF (reference sequence). V lost 0 bases, J lost 6 bases, and 9 bases lay in between. The CDR3 DNA is TGTGCCACCAGCAGAGAACCCATGTTCAATGAGCAGTTCTTC. It specifies CATSREPMFNEQFF.

The chain employs TRBV10-3 and TRBJ2-1, with TRBD1 identical over 7 bases. Germline V gives CDR1 ENHRY, CDR2 SYGVKD. The CDR3 length is 17 residues. Unmatched junction bases numbered 6, after V lost 1 base and J lost 0 bases. CDR3 region: CAISELGRGSSYNEQFF. CDR3 bases: TGTGCCATCAGTGAGTTGGGCAGGGGGAGCTCCTACAATGAGCAGTTCTTC.

V and J are TRBV28 and TRBJ2-7; D is perhaps TRBD2 (5 bases). Trimming took 6 bases from V and 5 from J, leaving 17 bases between them. The CDR3 sequence is 14 residues long. Germline V CDR1 and CDR2: MDHEN, SYDVKM. CDR3 region: CASSGGGRMDEQYF. In nucleotides, the CDR3 is TGTGCCAGCAGCGGAGGTGGCCGGATGGACGAGCAGTACTTC.

In this sample, this clone turned up once. The CDR3 DNA sequence: TGTGCCAGCAGCCCCTATGGTGGGAACATTCAGTACTTC. It codes for CASSPYGGNIQYF. The V gene is TRBV7-2, the J gene TRBJ2-4; D is unclear. This CDR3 comprises 13 residues. The ends were cut back, 5 bases at V and 7 bases at J, with 12 bases in the middle. Germline loops: CDR1 SGHTA, CDR2 FQGNSA.

The table lists this clone with a count of one. This rearrangement joins TRBV19 to TRBJ2-3, with D unresolved. The CDR3 length is 14 residues. Trimming left V 1 base short and J 1 base short, with 6 bases between. Germline CDR1 and CDR2: LNHDA and SQIVND (reference sequence). CDR3 DNA: TGTGCCAGTAGTATAGGACGCGGCACAGATACGCAGTATTTT. Translating gives CASSIGRGTDTQYF.

J is TRBJ2-5 and V is TRBV6-5, with 8 bases identical to TRBD1. CDR3 length equals 16 residues. CDR1 is MNHEY and CDR2 is SVGAGI in the germline V gene. The junction had 9 bases not matched to a gene; V was cut back by 2 bases and J by 4 bases. CDR3 in amino acids: CASSYSGQGFGETQYF. The CDR3 DNA reads as TGTGCCAGCAGTTACAGTGGACAGGGATTTGGAGAGACCCAGTACTTC.

CDR3 sequence reads: CASSARTGSYYGYTF. CDR3 nucleotide sequence: TGTGCCAGCAGTGCCCGGACAGGGTCCTACTATGGCTACACCTTC. The chain uses TRBV25-1 and TRBJ1-2; 8 bases agree with TRBD1. The CDR3 covers 15 residues. J gave up 3 bases and V 4 bases, and 7 bases lay outside the gene matches. The V gene's germline CDR1 is MGHDK and CDR2 SYGVNS.

The genes are TRBV11-2 and TRBJ2-3; 9 bases align to TRBD1. This CDR3 has 16 residues. V lost 5 bases and J lost 4; bases outside the gene matches: 10. Germline CDR1 is SGHAT and CDR2 is FQNNGV. CDR3 amino acids: CASSPTGTGNSDTQYF. The CDR3 nucleotides are TGTGCCAGCAGCCCGACCGGGACAGGGAACTCAGATACGCAGTATTTT.

The chain combines TRBV5-1 with TRBJ1-2; a possible D gene is TRBD1 (5 bases). V dropped 1 base and J dropped 0 bases, with 13 bases sitting between them. The CDR3 has 16 residues. Germline V gives CDR1 SGHRS, CDR2 YFSETQ. The CDR3 is CASSLIMGGSNYGYTF. The CDR3 DNA follows: TGCGCCAGCAGCTTGATCATGGGGGGGTCTAACTATGGCTACACCTTC.

CDR3 DNA sequence: TGTGCCAGCAGCCGCATATACACGGACCTAAAAGAGACCCAGTACTTC. This encodes CASSRIYTDLKETQYF. The chain couples TRBV11-2 to TRBJ2-5, with unresolved D. CDR1 is SGHAT, CDR2 FQNNGV, per germline. This CDR3 comprises 16 residues. Between the trimmed V and J ends, which lost 5 bases and 3 bases, there was a span of 19 bases.

The rearrangement joins TRBV5-1 to TRBJ1-5; the D gene is possibly TRBD1 (6 bases). V was shortened by 0 bases and J by 1 base, with 11 bases between the two germline ends. Germline V gene sequence: CDR1 SGHRS, CDR2 YFSETQ. The CDR3 has 16 amino acids. The CDR3 bases are TGCGCCAGCAGCTTGGCCCCAGGGGTGAGCAATCAGCCCCAGCATTTT. As protein: CASSLAPGVSNQPQHF. The whole variable domain, remainder taken from reference TRBV5-1 and TRBJ1-5, is KAGVTQTPRYLIKTRGQQVTLSCSPISGHRSVSWYQQTPGQGLQFLFEYFSETQRNKGNFPGRFSGRQFSNSRSEMNVSTLELGDSALYLCASSLAPGVSNQPQHFGDGTRLSIL.

J is TRBJ1-6 and V is TRBV19; TRBD1 aligns across 8 bases. The CDR3 extends over 15 amino acids. Germline-derived CDR1 and CDR2 are LNHDA and SQIVND (reference sequence). After removal of 5 bases from V and 11 bases from J, the junction contained 11 bases not matched to a gene. As DNA, the CDR3 is TGTGCCAGTAGTGTTACAGGGGGAGGACAGACACCCCTCCACTTT. It codes for CASSVTGGGQTPLHF.

This clone was recorded only once. This chain joins TRBV18 and TRBJ2-2; D unresolved. Germline lookup yields CDR1 KGHSH and CDR2 LQKENI. The CDR3 runs 15 residues. V lost 3 bases, J lost 3 bases, and 11 bases lay in between. The CDR3 DNA is TGTGCCAGCTCACCTAGGCGAACCGACACCGGGGAGCTGTTTTTT. Residues: CASSPRRTDTGELFF. Full variable domain (rest looked up from reference TRBV18 and TRBJ2-2): NAGVMQNPRHLVRRRGQEARLRCSPMKGHSHVYWYRQLPEEGLKFMVYLQKENIIDESGMPKERFSAEFPKEGPSILRIQQVVRGDSAAYFCASSPRRTDTGELFFGEGSRLTVL.